The entry that follows covers one T cell receptor (beta chain) sequence. Its antigen is unknown. These data are taken from a study of cytomegalovirus exposure and HLA in healthy donors. Germline values: CDR1 SSHAT, CDR2 FNYEAQ (reference sequence). Losses at the gene ends were 3 bases for V and 8 bases for J; bases not matched to a gene: 7. This CDR3 region has 14 residues. Researchers ran the PCR with 60 Vbeta and 13 Jbeta primers. TCRdb's table, derived via immunoSEQ multiplex PCR, lists solely in-frame clones and lacks some. The sample includes about 200,000 clones, about 78% of them seen just once. Study-level points and caveats: HLA allele associations emerged for around 15,000 TCR beta sequences in a later analysis, at 0.05 false discovery rate.

What was sequenced was PBMCs. The clonotype was recovered from a male donor in good health and CMV-seronegative. The chain has TRBV7-7 and TRBJ2-1; 7 nucleotides align to TRBD2. CDR3 region: CASSFRRESDEQFF. The CDR3 coding sequence is TGTGCCAGCAGCTTCAGGCGGGAGAGCGATGAGCAGTTCTTC.